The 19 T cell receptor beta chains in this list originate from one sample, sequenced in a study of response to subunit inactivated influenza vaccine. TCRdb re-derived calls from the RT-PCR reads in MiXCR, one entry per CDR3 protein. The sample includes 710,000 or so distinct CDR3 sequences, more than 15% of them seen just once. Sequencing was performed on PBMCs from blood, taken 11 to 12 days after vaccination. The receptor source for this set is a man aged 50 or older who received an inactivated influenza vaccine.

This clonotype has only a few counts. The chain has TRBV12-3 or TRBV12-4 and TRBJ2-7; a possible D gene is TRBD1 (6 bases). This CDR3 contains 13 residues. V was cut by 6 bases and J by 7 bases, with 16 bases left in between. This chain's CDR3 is CASRRRRTGEQYF. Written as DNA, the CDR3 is TGTGCCAGCAGACGTCGGCGCACAGGGGAGCAGTACTTC.

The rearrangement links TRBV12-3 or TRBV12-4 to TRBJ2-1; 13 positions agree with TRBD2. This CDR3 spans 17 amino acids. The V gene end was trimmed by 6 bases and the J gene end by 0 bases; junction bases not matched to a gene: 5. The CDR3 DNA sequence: TGTGCCAGCAGCAGACTAGCGGGGGGCATCTCCTACAATGAGCAGTTCTTC. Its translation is CASSRLAGGISYNEQFF.

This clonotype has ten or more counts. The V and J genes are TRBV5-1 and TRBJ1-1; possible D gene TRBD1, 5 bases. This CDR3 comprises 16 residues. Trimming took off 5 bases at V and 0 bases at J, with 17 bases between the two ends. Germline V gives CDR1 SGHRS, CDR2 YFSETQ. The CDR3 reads CASRNGGAGVNTEAFF. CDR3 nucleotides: TGCGCCAGCAGAAACGGAGGGGCGGGGGTGAACACTGAAGCTTTCTTT.

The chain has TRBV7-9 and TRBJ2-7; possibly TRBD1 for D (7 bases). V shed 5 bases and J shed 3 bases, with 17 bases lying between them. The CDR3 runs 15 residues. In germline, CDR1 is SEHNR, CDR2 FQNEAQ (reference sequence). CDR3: CASSTRGESSYEQYF. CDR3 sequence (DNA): TGTGCCAGCAGCACCAGGGGGGAATCTAGCTACGAGCAGTACTTC.

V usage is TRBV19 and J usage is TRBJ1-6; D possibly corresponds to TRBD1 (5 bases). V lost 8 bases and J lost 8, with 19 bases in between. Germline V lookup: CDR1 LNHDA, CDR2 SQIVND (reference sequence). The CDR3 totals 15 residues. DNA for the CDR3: TGTGCCAGTTGTGCGGGACGATTACGGGATTCACCCCTCCACTTT. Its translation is CASCAGRLRDSPLHF.

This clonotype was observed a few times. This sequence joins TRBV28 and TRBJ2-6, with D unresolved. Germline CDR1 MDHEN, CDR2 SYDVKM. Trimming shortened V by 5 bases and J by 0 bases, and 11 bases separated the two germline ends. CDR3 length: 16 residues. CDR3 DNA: TGTGCCAGCAGTCCCACTATAGGCTCTGGGGCCAACGTCCTGACTTTC. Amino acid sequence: CASSPTIGSGANVLTF.

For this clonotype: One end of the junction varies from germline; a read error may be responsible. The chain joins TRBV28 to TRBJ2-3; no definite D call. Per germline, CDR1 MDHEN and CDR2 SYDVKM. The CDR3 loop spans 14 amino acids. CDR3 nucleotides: TGTTCCAGCAGTTTTGTTAGGTACACAGATACGCAGTATTTT. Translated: CSSSFVRYTDTQYF.

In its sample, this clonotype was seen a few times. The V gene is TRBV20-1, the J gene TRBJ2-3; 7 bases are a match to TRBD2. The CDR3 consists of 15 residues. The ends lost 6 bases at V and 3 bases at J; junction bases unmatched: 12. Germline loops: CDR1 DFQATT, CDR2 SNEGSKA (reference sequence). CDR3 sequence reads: CSAPPSGKVTDTQYF. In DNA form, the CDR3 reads TGCAGTGCCCCACCCAGCGGGAAGGTAACAGATACGCAGTATTTT.

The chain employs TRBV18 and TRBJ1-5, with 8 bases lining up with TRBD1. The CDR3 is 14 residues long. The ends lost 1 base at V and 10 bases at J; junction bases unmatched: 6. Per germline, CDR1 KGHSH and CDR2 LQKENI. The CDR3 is CASSPRGQGIPQHF. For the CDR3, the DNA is TGTGCCAGCTCACCACGAGGACAGGGAATTCCCCAGCATTTT.

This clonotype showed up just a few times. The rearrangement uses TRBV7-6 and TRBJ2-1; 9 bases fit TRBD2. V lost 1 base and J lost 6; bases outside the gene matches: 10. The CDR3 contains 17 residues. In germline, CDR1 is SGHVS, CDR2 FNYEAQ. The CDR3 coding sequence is TGTGCCAGCAGCTTAGTTAGCGGGGGACGTCAGTCCAATGAGCAGTTCTTC. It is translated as CASSLVSGGRQSNEQFF.

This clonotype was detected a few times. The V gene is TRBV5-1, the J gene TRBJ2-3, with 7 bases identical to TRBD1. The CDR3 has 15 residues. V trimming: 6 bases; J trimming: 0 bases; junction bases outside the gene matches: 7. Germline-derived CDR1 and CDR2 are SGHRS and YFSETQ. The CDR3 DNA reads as TGCGCCAGCACGCACGGGACAGCTAGCACAGATACGCAGTATTTT. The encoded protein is CASTHGTASTDTQYF.

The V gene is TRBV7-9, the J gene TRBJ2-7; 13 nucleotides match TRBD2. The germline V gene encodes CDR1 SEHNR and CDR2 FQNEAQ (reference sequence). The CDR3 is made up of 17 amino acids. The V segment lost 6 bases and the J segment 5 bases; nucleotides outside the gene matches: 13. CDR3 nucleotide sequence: TGTGCCAGCAGACCAGGACTAGCGGGGGCGCGGAGCCACGAGCAGTACTTC. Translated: CASRPGLAGARSHEQYF.

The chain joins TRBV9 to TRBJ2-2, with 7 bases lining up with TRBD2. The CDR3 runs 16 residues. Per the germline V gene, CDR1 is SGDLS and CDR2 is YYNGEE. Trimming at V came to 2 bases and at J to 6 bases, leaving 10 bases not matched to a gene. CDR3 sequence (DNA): TGTGCCAGCAGCGTCACGCCTGGGGGGGGGTCCGGGGAGCTGTTTTTT. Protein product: CASSVTPGGGSGELFF.

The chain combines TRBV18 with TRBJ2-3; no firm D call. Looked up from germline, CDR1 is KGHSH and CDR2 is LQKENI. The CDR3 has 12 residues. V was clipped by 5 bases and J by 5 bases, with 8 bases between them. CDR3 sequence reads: CASSAPLDTQYF. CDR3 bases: TGTGCCAGCTCAGCCCCGCTAGATACGCAGTATTTT.

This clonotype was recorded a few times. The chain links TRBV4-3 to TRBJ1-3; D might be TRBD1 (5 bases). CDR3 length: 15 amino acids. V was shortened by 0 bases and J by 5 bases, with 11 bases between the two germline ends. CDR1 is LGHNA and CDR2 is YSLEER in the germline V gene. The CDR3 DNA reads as TGCGCCAGCAGCCAAGAATCAGGGTGGAGAAACACCATATATTTT. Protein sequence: CASSQESGWRNTIYF.

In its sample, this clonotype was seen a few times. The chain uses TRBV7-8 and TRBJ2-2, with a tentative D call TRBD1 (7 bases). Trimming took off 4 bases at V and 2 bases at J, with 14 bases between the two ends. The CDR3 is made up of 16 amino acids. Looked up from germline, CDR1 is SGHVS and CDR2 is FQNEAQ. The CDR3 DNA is TGTGCCAGCAGCTGGAGGACAGGACTAAACACCGGGGAGCTGTTTTTT. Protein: CASSWRTGLNTGELFF.

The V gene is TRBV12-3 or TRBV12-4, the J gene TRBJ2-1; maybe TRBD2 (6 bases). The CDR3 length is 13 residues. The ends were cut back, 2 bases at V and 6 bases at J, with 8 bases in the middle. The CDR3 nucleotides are TGTGCCAGCAGTTTATCTAGCGTCAATGAGCAGTTCTTC. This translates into CASSLSSVNEQFF.

In DNA, the CDR3 is TGTGCCAGCAGACAAGGGACTAGCGGGCCCCAAGAGACCCAGTACTTC. Translating gives CASRQGTSGPQETQYF. The chain has TRBV7-2 and TRBJ2-5, with TRBD2 matching 12 bases. The trim removed 6 bases at V and 1 base at J, leaving 6 bases unmatched. CDR3 length: 16 residues. CDR1 is SGHTA, CDR2 FQGNSA, per germline.

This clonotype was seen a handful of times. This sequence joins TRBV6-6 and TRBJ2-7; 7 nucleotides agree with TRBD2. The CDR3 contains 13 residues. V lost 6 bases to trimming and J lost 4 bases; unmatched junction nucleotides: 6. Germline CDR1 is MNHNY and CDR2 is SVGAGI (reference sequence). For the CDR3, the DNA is TGTGCCAGCAGCCAAAGGGAGGGGTACGAGCAGTACTTC. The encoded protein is CASSQREGYEQYF.